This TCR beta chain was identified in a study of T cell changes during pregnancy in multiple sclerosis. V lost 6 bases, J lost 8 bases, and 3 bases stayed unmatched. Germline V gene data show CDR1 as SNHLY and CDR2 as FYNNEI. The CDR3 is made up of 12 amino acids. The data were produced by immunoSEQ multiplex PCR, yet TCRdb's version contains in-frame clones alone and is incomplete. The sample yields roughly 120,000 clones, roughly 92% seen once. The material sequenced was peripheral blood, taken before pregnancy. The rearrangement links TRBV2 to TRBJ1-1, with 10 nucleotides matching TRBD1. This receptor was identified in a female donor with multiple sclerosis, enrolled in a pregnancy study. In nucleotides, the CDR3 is TGTGCCAGCAGGACAGGGGGCCGAGAAGCTTTCTTT. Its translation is CASRTGGREAFF.